The clone carrying this T cell receptor (beta chain) was counted a few times. The record originates from a study of blood T cell repertoires in COVID-19. As for the study in general: The United States, Italy and Spain supplied acute and convalescent COVID-19 samples. Sources were T cells, B-cell-depleted T cells, or PBMCs; the material itself was cDNA or gDNA.

The CDR3 is made up of 13 amino acids. V lost 6 bases, J lost 5 bases, and 11 bases lay in between. The germline V gene encodes CDR1 MNHEY and CDR2 SVGAGI. In the original analysis: The assay estimated nucleated cells by amplifying reference gene primers. This table comes from immunoSEQ multiplex PCR, and its TCRdb copy is limited to in-frame clones, with some not included. The DNA was the basis for D and trimming; V, J and clone size are from that table. The profile covers approximately 300,000 clones, with roughly nine tenths appearing a single time and approximately 6.5% taken by the ten largest. Input material: peripheral blood. The V gene is TRBV6-5, the J gene TRBJ2-1, with D uncertain. The receptor's source is a man aged 18 to 29 who had recovered from COVID-19. The CDR3 nucleotides are TGTGCCAGCAGGCACTCTACGAACAATGAGCAGTTCTTC. Protein: CASRHSTNNEQFF.